Each of the 2 T cell receptor beta chains below was sequenced from the same sample in a study of cytomegalovirus exposure and HLA in healthy donors. The primer mix had 60 Vbeta and 13 Jbeta primers. Only in-frame clones appear in the TCRdb table, and some are missing; sequencing was by immunoSEQ multiplex PCR. Counted here are around 110,000 clones, 9% to 10% occurring once; the ten biggest clones make up 3% to 3.5%. Sequences were obtained from PBMCs. Receptor source: a man aged 25-40 years in good health and CMV-seronegative.

Regarding this clone: An end of the junction does not agree with germline; a read error may underlie this. Other DNA sequences in the same sample also yield this CDR3. This chain connects TRBV7-3 to TRBJ2-2; 11 bases agree with TRBD1. Germline V gene sequence: CDR1 SGHTA, CDR2 FQGTGA. CDR3 length: 14 amino acids. CDR3 in DNA: TGCGCCAGCAGCCCGGACAGGGGGCCCGGGGAGCTGTTTTTT. This translates into CASSPDRGPGELFF.

This clone was seen a few times. The chain uses TRBV5-6 and TRBJ1-5, with 8 bases lining up with TRBD1. CDR3 length: 15 residues. V lost 4 bases to trimming and J lost 3 bases; unmatched junction nucleotides: 6. Germline V CDR1 and CDR2: SGHDT, YYEEEE. CDR3 DNA sequence: TGTGCCAGCAGCATCGGACAGGGCCTCAATCAGCCCCAGCATTTT. Protein: CASSIGQGLNQPQHF.